This entry lists 15 T cell receptor beta chains sequenced from one sample in a study of graft-versus-host responses after intestinal transplantation. TCRdb's table, derived via immunoSEQ multiplex PCR, lists solely in-frame clones and lacks some. This sample carries about 14,000 clones, around 35% of them seen once, and the ten largest clones take around 2%. Responders labeled with CFSE (approximately 200,000) were plated with approximately 200,000 irradiated, violet-dye-labeled stimulators. The sequencing here drew on alloreactive CD8+ T cells from a mixed lymphocyte reaction culture, taken before intestinal transplant. Subset noted: CFSE-low proliferating T cells sorted from roughly six-day pre-transplant mixed lymphocyte reaction (GvH or HvG direction). Source of these receptors: a human patient who received an intestinal transplant.

There are a few counts of this clone. J is TRBJ1-1 and V is TRBV4-1; 7 bases match TRBD1. The junction had 6 bases not matched to a gene; V was cut back by 4 bases and J by 1 base. CDR3 length: 15 residues. Germline values: CDR1 MGHRA, CDR2 YSYEKL. CDR3 protein: CASSLRAGGNTEAFF. CDR3 nucleotide sequence: TGCGCCAGCAGCCTGAGGGCAGGGGGGAACACTGAAGCTTTCTTT.

This clone was picked up a small number of times. This chain uses TRBV5-1 with TRBJ2-7; TRBD2 matches 8 bases. There are 16 residues in the CDR3. J gave up 4 bases and V 1 base, and 10 bases lay outside the gene matches. Germline V gene data show CDR1 as SGHRS and CDR2 as YFSETQ. CDR3 DNA: TGCGCCAGCAGCTTGACGAGCGGGGGACCGGTATACGAGCAGTACTTC. Encoded protein: CASSLTSGGPVYEQYF.

In this sample, this clone turned up a few times. This chain joins TRBV9 and TRBJ1-1, with D tentatively TRBD1 (6 bases). V was clipped by 2 bases and J by 4 bases, with 12 bases between them. This CDR3 is built from 14 residues. Per germline, CDR1 SGDLS and CDR2 YYNGEE. CDR3 sequence (DNA): TGTGCCAGCAGCGTGGGAGGGGGTGGCACTGAAGCTTTCTTT. This codes for CASSVGGGGTEAFF. Combining the CDR3 with reference TRBV9 and TRBJ1-1 gives the whole variable domain DSGVTQTPKHLITATGQRVTLRCSPRSGDLSVYWYQQSLDQGLQFLIQYYNGEERAKGNILERFSAQQFPDLHSELNLSSLELGDSALYFCASSVGGGGTEAFFGQGTRLTVV.

The chain couples TRBV29-1 to TRBJ1-2, with no clear D. The V and J ends lost 7 bases and 7 bases respectively, with 19 bases between them. This CDR3 has 13 residues. Germline V gene lookup returns CDR1 SQVTM and CDR2 ANQGSEA. CDR3 nucleotides: TGCAGCGCCTTGCGGGAGCAACCTCCTGGCTACACCTTC. This gives the protein CSALREQPPGYTF.

The V and J genes are TRBV7-9 and TRBJ1-1; 9 bases are a match to TRBD1. Germline V gene sequence: CDR1 SEHNR, CDR2 FQNEAQ (reference sequence). V lost 5 bases to trimming and J lost 3 bases; unmatched junction nucleotides: 1. The CDR3 length is 13 residues. As DNA, the CDR3 is TGTGCCAGCAGCGGGGACAGGGACACTGAAGCTTTCTTT. It is translated as CASSGDRDTEAFF.

The chain combines TRBV7-9 with TRBJ1-1, with 7 bases identical to TRBD1. Germline CDR1 is SEHNR and CDR2 is FQNEAQ (reference sequence). The CDR3 runs to 15 residues. J gave up 0 bases and V 4 bases, and 5 bases lay outside the gene matches. The DNA of the CDR3 is TGTGCCAGCAGCTCAGCGACAGGGATGAACACTGAAGCTTTCTTT. Protein product: CASSSATGMNTEAFF.

This chain joins TRBV4-3 and TRBJ2-4; D possibly corresponds to TRBD1 (5 bases). Trimming took 1 base from V and 6 from J, leaving 10 bases between them. The CDR3 loop spans 14 amino acids. Per germline, CDR1 LGHNA and CDR2 YSLEER. This chain's CDR3 is CASSQAGQGNIQYF. For the CDR3, the DNA is TGCGCCAGCAGCCAAGCTGGCCAGGGAAACATTCAGTACTTC.

This clone appeared a few times. The chain is built from TRBV4-1 and TRBJ2-7; TRBD2 might be the D (5 bases). The CDR3 totals 15 residues. Trimming cost V 0 bases and J 5 bases, with 14 bases left between them. Germline V CDR1 and CDR2: MGHRA, YSYEKL. The CDR3 sequence: CASSQEGRGRDEQYF. CDR3 DNA sequence: TGCGCCAGCAGCCAAGAAGGCCGGGGTCGGGACGAGCAGTACTTC.

The gene calls are TRBV4-3 and TRBJ2-5; a possible D gene is TRBD2 (5 bases). The germline CDR1 and CDR2 sequences are LGHNA and YSLEER. Trimming took 1 base from V and 3 from J, leaving 9 bases between them. The CDR3 has 14 residues. CDR3 nucleotide sequence: TGCGCCAGCAGCCAAGTGACTACCGAAGAGACCCAGTACTTC. It encodes CASSQVTTEETQYF.

The DNA of the CDR3 is TGTGCCAGCAGTTTAGGGGGGAGGACCTACGAGCAGTACTTC. It is translated as CASSLGGRTYEQYF. This chain uses TRBV27 with TRBJ2-7, with D possibly TRBD2 on 6 matching bases. Trimming took 2 bases from V and 2 from J, leaving 10 bases between them. CDR1 is MNHEY and CDR2 is SMNVEV in the germline V gene (reference sequence). The CDR3 sequence is 14 residues long.

This chain joins TRBV6-5 and TRBJ2-7; 8 bases are a match to TRBD2. The CDR3 covers 15 residues. In germline, CDR1 is MNHEY, CDR2 SVGAGI. The V and J ends lost 6 bases and 2 bases, in that order; junction bases with no gene match: 9. This chain's CDR3 is CASRVTGTSPYEQYF. CDR3 in DNA: TGTGCCAGCAGGGTAACCGGGACTAGTCCCTACGAGCAGTACTTC.

This clone qualifies as medium-sized. The CDR3 nucleotides read TGTGCCAGCAGCTTAGCGACAGGGGGCGAGGACGAGCAGTACTTC. Its translation: CASSLATGGEDEQYF. The V call is TRBV7-2, the J call TRBJ2-7; 10 bases agree with TRBD1. Germline CDR1 is SGHTA and CDR2 is FQGNSA. The CDR3 covers 15 residues. The junction had 4 bases not matched to a gene; V was cut back by 0 bases and J by 5 bases.

The chain links TRBV4-1 to TRBJ1-2; no clear D. Germline V lookup: CDR1 MGHRA, CDR2 YSYEKL. V lost 1 base to trimming and J lost 0 bases, with 9 bases between them. This CDR3 has 15 residues. The CDR3 protein is CASSQVEGANYGYTF. In nucleotides, the CDR3 is TGCGCCAGCAGCCAAGTCGAGGGAGCTAACTATGGCTACACCTTC.

The rearrangement uses TRBV9 and TRBJ2-7; TRBD2 agrees at 11 bases. Judging by the DNA end, TRBJ2-1 fits better; the J call may be wrong. Germline values: CDR1 SGDLS, CDR2 YYNGEE. The CDR3 runs to 15 residues. The CDR3 DNA follows: TGTGCCAGCAGCGCACTAGCGGGGGAGGTCGATGAGCAGTTCTTC. Its protein product is CASSALAGEVDEQFF.

In this sample, this clone turned up a few times. The chain joins TRBV2 to TRBJ2-7; TRBD2 matches 7 bases. This CDR3 is built from 12 residues. Germline loops: CDR1 SNHLY, CDR2 FYNNEI. The V gene end was trimmed by 6 bases and the J gene end by 3 bases; junction bases not matched to a gene: 2. CDR3 sequence: CASRSSGYEQYF. The CDR3 nucleotides read TGTGCCAGCAGGTCTAGCGGCTACGAGCAGTACTTC.